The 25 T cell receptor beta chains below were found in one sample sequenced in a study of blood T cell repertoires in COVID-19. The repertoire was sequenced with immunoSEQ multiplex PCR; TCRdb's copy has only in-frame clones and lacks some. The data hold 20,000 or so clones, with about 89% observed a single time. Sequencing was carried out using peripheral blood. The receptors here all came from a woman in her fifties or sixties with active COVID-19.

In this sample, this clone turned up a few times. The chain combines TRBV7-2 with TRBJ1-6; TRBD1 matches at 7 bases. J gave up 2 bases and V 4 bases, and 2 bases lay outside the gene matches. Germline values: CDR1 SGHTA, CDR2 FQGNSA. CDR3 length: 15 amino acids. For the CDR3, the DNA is TGTGCCAGCAGCTCGGGACAGACCTATAATTCACCCCTCCACTTT. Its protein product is CASSSGQTYNSPLHF.

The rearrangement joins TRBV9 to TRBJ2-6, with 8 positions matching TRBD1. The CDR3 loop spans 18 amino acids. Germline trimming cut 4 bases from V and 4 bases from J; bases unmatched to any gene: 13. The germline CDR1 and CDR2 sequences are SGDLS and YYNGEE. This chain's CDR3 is CASSLTRTGFHGANVLTF. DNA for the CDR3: TGTGCCAGCAGCTTAACCAGGACAGGGTTTCACGGGGCCAACGTCCTGACTTTC.

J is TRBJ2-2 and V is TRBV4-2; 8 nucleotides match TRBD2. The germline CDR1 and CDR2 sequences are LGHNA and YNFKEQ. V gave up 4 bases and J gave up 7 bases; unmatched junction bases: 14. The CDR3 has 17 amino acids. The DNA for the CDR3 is TGTGCCAGCAGCCTGCGCCCGACGGGGGGGCAGAGCGGGGAGCTGTTTTTT. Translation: CASSLRPTGGQSGELFF.

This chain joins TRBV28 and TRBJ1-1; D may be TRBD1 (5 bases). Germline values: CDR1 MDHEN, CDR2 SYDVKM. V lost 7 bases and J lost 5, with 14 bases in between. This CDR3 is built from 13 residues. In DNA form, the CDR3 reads TGTGCCAGCACTCCAGGGTCGTGGACTGAAGCTTTCTTT. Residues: CASTPGSWTEAFF.

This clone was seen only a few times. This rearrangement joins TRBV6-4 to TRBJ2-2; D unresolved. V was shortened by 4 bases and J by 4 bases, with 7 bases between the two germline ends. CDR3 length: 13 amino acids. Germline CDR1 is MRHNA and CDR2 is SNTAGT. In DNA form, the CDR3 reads TGTGCCAGCAGTGGGCAGGCCACCGGGGAGCTGTTTTTT. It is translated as CASSGQATGELFF.

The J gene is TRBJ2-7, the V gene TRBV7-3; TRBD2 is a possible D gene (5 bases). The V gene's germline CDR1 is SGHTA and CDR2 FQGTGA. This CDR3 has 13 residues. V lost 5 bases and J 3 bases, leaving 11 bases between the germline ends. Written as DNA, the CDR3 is TGTGCCAGCAGCCCGCGGGCTTACTACGAGCAGTACTTC. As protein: CASSPRAYYEQYF.

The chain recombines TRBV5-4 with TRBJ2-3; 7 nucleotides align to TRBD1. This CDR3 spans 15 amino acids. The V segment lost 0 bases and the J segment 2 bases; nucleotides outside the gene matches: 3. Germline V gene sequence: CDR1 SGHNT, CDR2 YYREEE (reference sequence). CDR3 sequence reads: CASSLDRGPTDTQYF. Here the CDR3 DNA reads TGTGCCAGCAGCTTGGACAGGGGCCCCACAGATACGCAGTATTTT.

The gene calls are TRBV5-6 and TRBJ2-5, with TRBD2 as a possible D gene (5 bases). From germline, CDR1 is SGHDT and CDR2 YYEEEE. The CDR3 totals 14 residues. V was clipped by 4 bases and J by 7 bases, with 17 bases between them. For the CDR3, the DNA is TGTGCCAGCAGCCCCTCTGGGAGTATCAGGACCCAGTACTTC. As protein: CASSPSGSIRTQYF.

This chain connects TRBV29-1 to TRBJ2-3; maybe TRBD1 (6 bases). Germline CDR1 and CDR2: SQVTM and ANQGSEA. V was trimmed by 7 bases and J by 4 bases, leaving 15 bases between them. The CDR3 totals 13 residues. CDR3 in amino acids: CSGRPGAADTQYF. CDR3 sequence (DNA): TGCAGCGGTCGACCAGGGGCAGCAGATACGCAGTATTTT.

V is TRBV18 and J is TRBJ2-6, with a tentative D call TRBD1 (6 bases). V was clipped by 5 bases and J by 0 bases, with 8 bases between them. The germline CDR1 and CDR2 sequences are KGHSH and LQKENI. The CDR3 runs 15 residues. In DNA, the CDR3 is TGTGCCAGCTCAGTGGACAGCTCTGGGGCCAACGTCCTGACTTTC. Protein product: CASSVDSSGANVLTF.

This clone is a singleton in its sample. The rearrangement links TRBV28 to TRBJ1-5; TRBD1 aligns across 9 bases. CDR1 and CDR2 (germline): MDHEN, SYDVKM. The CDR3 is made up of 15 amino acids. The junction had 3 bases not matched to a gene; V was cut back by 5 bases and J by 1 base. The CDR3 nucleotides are TGTGCCAGCAGTGCCGGACAGGGGAGCAATCAGCCCCAGCATTTT. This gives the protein CASSAGQGSNQPQHF.

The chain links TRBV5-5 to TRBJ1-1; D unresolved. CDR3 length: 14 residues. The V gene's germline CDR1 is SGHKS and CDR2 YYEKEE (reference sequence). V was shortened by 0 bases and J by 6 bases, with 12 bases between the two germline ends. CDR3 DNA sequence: TGTGCCAGCAGCTTGGGTCTCATTTCGGCTGAAGCTTTCTTT. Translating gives CASSLGLISAEAFF.

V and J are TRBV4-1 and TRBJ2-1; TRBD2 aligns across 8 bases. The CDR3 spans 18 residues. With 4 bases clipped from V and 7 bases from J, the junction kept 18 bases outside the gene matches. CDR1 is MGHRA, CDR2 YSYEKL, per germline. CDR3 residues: CASSLLGALAGPRNEQFF. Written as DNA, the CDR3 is TGCGCCAGCAGCCTCCTAGGAGCCTTAGCGGGGCCGAGGAATGAGCAGTTCTTC.

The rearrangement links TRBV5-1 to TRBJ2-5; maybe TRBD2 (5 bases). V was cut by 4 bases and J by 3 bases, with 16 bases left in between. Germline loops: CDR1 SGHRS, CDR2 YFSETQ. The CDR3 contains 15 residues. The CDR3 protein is CASSRSLGKEETQYF. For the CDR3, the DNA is TGCGCCAGCAGCAGGTCCCTCGGGAAGGAAGAGACCCAGTACTTC.

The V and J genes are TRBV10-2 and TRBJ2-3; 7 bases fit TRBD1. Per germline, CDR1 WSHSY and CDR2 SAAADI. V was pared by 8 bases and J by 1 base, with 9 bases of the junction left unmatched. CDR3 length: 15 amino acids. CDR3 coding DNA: TGCGCCAGCGGAGACAGGGAGAGCGGCACAGATACGCAGTATTTT. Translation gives CASGDRESGTDTQYF.

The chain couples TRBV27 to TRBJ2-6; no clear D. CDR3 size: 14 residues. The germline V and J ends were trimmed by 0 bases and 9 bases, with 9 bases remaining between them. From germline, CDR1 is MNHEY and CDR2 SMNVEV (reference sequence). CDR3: CASSLSVLNNVLTF. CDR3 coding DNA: TGTGCCAGCAGTTTATCTGTGCTAAACAACGTCCTGACTTTC.

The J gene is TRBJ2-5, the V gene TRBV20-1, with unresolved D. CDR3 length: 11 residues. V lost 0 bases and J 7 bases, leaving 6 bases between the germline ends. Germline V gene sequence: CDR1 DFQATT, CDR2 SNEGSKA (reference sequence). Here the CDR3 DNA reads TGCAGTGCTAGAGATCGGTGGACCCAGTACTTC. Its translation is CSARDRWTQYF.

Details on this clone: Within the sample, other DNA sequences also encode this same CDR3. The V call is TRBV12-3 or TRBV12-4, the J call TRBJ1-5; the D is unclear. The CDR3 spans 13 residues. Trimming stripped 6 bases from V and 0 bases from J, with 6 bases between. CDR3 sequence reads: CASRGDSNQPQHF. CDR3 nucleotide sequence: TGTGCCAGCAGGGGAGATAGCAATCAGCCCCAGCATTTT.

The DNA of the CDR3 is TGTGCCAGCAGCCCCACCGGGACTTTAAGTATAAATGAGCAGTTCTTC. Its translation: CASSPTGTLSINEQFF. The J gene is TRBJ2-1, the V gene TRBV7-9, with D tentatively TRBD2 (6 bases). V dropped 5 bases and J dropped 7 bases, with 21 bases sitting between them. This CDR3 is 16 amino acids long. Per the germline V gene, CDR1 is SEHNR and CDR2 is FQNEAQ (reference sequence). The variable domain in full, completed from reference TRBV7-9 and TRBJ2-1, reads DTGVSQNPRHKITKRGQNVTFRCDPISEHNRLYWYRQTLGQGPEFLTYFQNEAQLEKSRLLSDRFSAERPKGSFSTLEIQRTEQGDSAMYLCASSPTGTLSINEQFFGPGTRLTVL.

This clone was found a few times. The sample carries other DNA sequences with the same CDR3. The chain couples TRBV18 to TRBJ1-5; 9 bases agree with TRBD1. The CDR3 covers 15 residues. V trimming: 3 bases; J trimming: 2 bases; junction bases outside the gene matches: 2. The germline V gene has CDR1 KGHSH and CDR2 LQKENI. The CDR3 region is CASSPDRGGNQPQHF. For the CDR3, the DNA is TGTGCCAGCTCACCGGACAGGGGCGGCAATCAGCCCCAGCATTTT.

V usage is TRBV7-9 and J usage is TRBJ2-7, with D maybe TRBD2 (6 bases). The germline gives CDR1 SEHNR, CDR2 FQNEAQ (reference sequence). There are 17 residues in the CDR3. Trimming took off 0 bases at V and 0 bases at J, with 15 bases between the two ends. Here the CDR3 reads CASSLASGGLPSYEQYF. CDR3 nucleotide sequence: TGTGCCAGCAGCTTAGCGTCTGGGGGACTTCCCTCCTACGAGCAGTACTTC.

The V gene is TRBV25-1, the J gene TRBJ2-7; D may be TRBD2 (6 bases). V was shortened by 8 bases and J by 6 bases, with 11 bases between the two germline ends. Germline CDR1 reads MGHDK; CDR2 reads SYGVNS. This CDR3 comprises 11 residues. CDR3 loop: CASALGGEQYF. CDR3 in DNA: TGTGCCAGCGCTTTGGGGGGCGAGCAGTACTTC.

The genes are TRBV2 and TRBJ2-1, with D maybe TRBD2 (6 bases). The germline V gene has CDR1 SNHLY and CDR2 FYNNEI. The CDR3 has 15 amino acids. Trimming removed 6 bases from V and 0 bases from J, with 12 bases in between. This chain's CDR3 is CASRSGSYSYNEQFF. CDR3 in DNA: TGTGCCAGCAGGAGCGGGTCTTACTCCTACAATGAGCAGTTCTTC.

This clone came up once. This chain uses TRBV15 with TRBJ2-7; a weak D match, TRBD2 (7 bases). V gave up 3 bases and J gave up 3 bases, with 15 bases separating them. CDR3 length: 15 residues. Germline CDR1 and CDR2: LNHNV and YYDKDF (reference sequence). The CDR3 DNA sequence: TGTGCCACCAGCAGGGGGGGGGCCCCCAGCTACGAGCAGTACTTC. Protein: CATSRGGAPSYEQYF. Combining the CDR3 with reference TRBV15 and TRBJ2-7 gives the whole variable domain DAMVIQNPRYQVTQFGKPVTLSCSQTLNHNVMYWYQQKSSQAPKLLFHYYDKDFNNEADTPDNFQSRRPNTSFCFLDIRSPGLGDTAMYLCATSRGGAPSYEQYFGPGTRLTVT.

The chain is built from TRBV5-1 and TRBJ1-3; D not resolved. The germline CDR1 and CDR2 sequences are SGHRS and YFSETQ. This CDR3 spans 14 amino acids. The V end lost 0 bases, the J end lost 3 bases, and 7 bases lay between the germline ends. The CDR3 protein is CASSLAEHGNTIYF. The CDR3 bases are TGCGCCAGCAGCTTGGCCGAGCATGGAAACACCATATATTTT.